This entry lists 29 T cell receptor beta chains sequenced from one sample in a study of tumor-infiltrating lymphocytes in primary liver carcinoma. From roughly 20-30 mg of unsorted bulk tissue, DNA and RNA were co-extracted together. With about 470 ng total RNA as template and a constant-region primer, TCR beta cDNA was made. What produced the TCR beta libraries was three nested multiplex PCR rounds using slightly modified ARM-PCR. The first two PCR rounds used TRBV1-TRBV30 forward primers with a C-beta reverse primer, 10 to 11 cycles each. One entry per CDR3 protein results from TCRdb running MiXCR on the multiplex PCR reads. Altogether 95,000 to 100,000 distinct CDR3 sequences are present, around two thirds being singletons, with the ten largest covering around 10%. Sequencing was done on a sample of liver tumor tissue from sampling region 2. As for subset: tumor region T2, inferior pole. These receptors all come from a woman aged 60-70 years with primary liver carcinoma and hepatitis B virus infection.

The chain joins TRBV5-1 to TRBJ2-5; D remains unclear. V shed 2 bases and J shed 5 bases, with 4 bases lying between them. CDR3 length: 11 residues. Germline V gives CDR1 SGHRS, CDR2 YFSETQ. The CDR3 coding sequence is TGCGCCAGCAGCTTTGATGAGACCCAGTACTTC. Encoded protein: CASSFDETQYF. The full variable domain, rest sourced from reference TRBV5-1 and TRBJ2-5, is KAGVTQTPRYLIKTRGQQVTLSCSPISGHRSVSWYQQTPGQGLQFLFEYFSETQRNKGNFPGRFSGRQFSNSRSEMNVSTLELGDSALYLCASSFDETQYFGPGTRLLVL.

Details on this clonotype: The CDR3 carries no conserved terminal phenylalanine or tryptophan, so it likely arises from a read error. The CDR3 DNA reads as TGTGCCAGCAGCTTTGGGGGGGCCCACTACGAACAGTACCTC. Its translation is CASSFGGAHYEQYL. V gene TRBV11-2 combines with J gene TRBJ2-7, with D perhaps matching TRBD2 (7 bases). Germline CDR1 and CDR2: SGHAT and FQNNGV. This CDR3 spans 14 amino acids.

Concerning this clonotype: At one end the junction does not follow the germline gene, possibly because of a read error. This chain connects TRBV11-2 to TRBJ2-1; 8 bases match TRBD2. Per the germline V gene, CDR1 is SGHAT and CDR2 is FQNNGV. The CDR3 has 15 residues. CDR3 region: CTSSLGGLDYNEQFF. CDR3 bases: TGTACCAGCAGCCTAGGGGGACTAGACTACAATGAGCAGTTCTTT.

With respect to this clonotype: The germline gene is not matched at one end of the junction; a read error may be the cause. The V call is TRBV11-3, the J call TRBJ2-7; D may be TRBD1 (5 bases). Per the germline V gene, CDR1 is SGHNT and CDR2 is YENEEA. The CDR3 runs 15 residues. The CDR3 DNA is TGTGCCAGCAGCTTAGGGACACCGGGCTCCCTCGAGCTGTACTTC. Protein: CASSLGTPGSLELYF.

On this clonotype itself: A junction boundary mismatches the germline segment, possibly from a read error. This chain connects TRBV4-2 to TRBJ2-4, with a tentative D call TRBD1 (5 bases). The CDR3 extends over 17 amino acids. The germline V gene has CDR1 LGHNA and CDR2 YNFKEQ. CDR3 in amino acids: CASTQVSRTTSKNIQYF. DNA of the CDR3: TGTGCTAGCACCCAAGTATCTCGGACAACGAGCAAAAACATTCAGTACTTC.

There are a few counts of this clonotype. The CDR3 ends on some other residue instead of the conserved phenylalanine or tryptophan, so this is likely a read error. V is TRBV11-3 and J is TRBJ2-3; no reliable D call. CDR1 is SGHNT and CDR2 is YENEEA in the germline V gene. The CDR3 has 13 amino acids. CDR3 sequence reads: CASSLGSTYTQYY. The CDR3 coding sequence is TGTGCCAGTAGCTTAGGCTCCACATATACGCAGTATTAT.

V gene TRBV6-5 combines with J gene TRBJ1-2; the match to TRBD1 covers 9 bases. CDR1 is MNHEY and CDR2 is SVGAGI in the germline V gene. With 6 bases clipped from V and 13 bases from J, the junction kept 18 bases outside the gene matches. This CDR3 spans 15 amino acids. DNA of the CDR3: TGTGCCAGCAGCCCAACGGACAGGGGCAACTATGGCCGCACCTTC. Residues: CASSPTDRGNYGRTF.

The gene calls are TRBV7-9 and TRBJ2-3; D call uncertain. V shed 1 base and J shed 3 bases, with 17 bases lying between them. The CDR3 has 17 residues. Germline loops: CDR1 SEHNR, CDR2 FQNEAQ (reference sequence). The CDR3: CASSLDRWPVGTDTQYF. The CDR3 DNA reads TGTGCCAGCAGCTTAGATCGTTGGCCGGTGGGGACAGATACGCAGTATTTT.

The chain has TRBV19 and TRBJ1-6; D is possibly TRBD1 (6 bases). CDR3 size: 16 residues. Trimming took 6 bases from V and 0 from J, leaving 12 bases between them. In germline, CDR1 is LNHDA, CDR2 SQIVND (reference sequence). The DNA for the CDR3 is TGTGCCAGTAGAGACAGGAGTAACTCCTATAATTCACCCCTCCACTTT. This translates into CASRDRSNSYNSPLHF.

The chain uses TRBV6-5 and TRBJ2-3; D gene ambiguous. CDR1 and CDR2 from the germline V gene are MNHEY and SVGAGI. V was clipped by 6 bases and J by 3 bases, with 16 bases between them. The CDR3 length is 15 residues. This CDR3 is CASRARVPGTDTQYF. The CDR3, as DNA: TGTGCCAGCAGGGCTAGAGTGCCAGGAACAGATACGCAGTATTTT.

This clonotype was seen only once. The CDR3 sequence: CASSLSQASWRFGNEQFF. In DNA, the CDR3 is TGTGCCAGCAGCCTAAGTCAGGCTAGCTGGAGGTTCGGCAATGAGCAGTTCTTC. This chain connects TRBV11-1 to TRBJ2-1; D possibly corresponds to TRBD2 (5 bases). Germline V lookup: CDR1 SGHAT, CDR2 FQDESV (reference sequence). The CDR3 sequence is 18 residues long. V shed 5 bases and J shed 6 bases, with 26 bases lying between them.

This clonotype occurred a few times. A much larger clone lies one base from this, so it may be a read error. The missing conserved phenylalanine or tryptophan at the end of this CDR3 makes a read error likely. J is TRBJ1-1 and V is TRBV12-3 or TRBV12-4, with TRBD1 identical over 7 bases. J lost 1 base, V lost 3 bases, and 2 bases had no gene match. This CDR3 spans 14 amino acids. CDR3 protein: CASSLTGRNTEAFL. CDR3 sequence (DNA): TGTGCCAGCAGTTTGACAGGGAGGAACACTGAAGCTTTCCTT.

The V and J genes are TRBV7-3 and TRBJ1-1; 7 positions match TRBD1. Per the germline V gene, CDR1 is SGHTA and CDR2 is FQGTGA. This CDR3 region has 13 residues. V was pared by 8 bases and J by 7 bases, with 10 bases of the junction left unmatched. In nucleotides, the CDR3 is TGTGCCAGCCGTGACAGGGATTACATTGAAGCTTTCTTT. Residues: CASRDRDYIEAFF.

The chain carries TRBV5-1 and TRBJ1-2, with no clear D. The CDR3 is 13 amino acids. CDR1 and CDR2 (germline): SGHRS, YFSETQ. V was cut by 3 bases and J by 8 bases, with 14 bases left in between. This CDR3 is CASSSESTRGYTF. The DNA of the CDR3 is TGCGCCAGCAGCTCGGAGTCTACGCGGGGCTACACCTTC.

In regard to this clonotype: The junction departs from germline at one end; a sequencing error may be responsible. The genes are TRBV11-2 and TRBJ1-1; D is undetermined. The CDR3 contains 13 residues. The germline V gene has CDR1 SGHAT and CDR2 FQNNGV. The CDR3, as DNA: TGTGTCAGCAGCTTACTTGGGAACACTGGAGCTTTATTT. Translating gives CVSSLLGNTGALF.

As regards this clonotype: This may be a read error, as it is one base from a much larger clone. The rearrangement links TRBV5-5 to TRBJ2-7; D gene ambiguous. The CDR3 is 13 residues long. Germline lookup yields CDR1 SGHKS and CDR2 YYEKEE (reference sequence). CDR3 protein: CAISLDLDYEQYF. The CDR3 bases are TGTGCCATCAGCTTGGACCTAGACTACGAGCAGTACTTC.

This sequence joins TRBV9 and TRBJ2-3; 12 bases are shared with TRBD2. The CDR3 extends over 18 amino acids. Trimming cost V 0 bases and J 0 bases; bases outside gene matches: 5. Germline V CDR1 and CDR2: SGDLS, YYNGEE. CDR3 sequence (DNA): TGTGCCAGCAGCGTAGAACTAGCGGGAGGTTCCAGCACAGATACGCAGTATTTT. Translation gives CASSVELAGGSSTDTQYF.

The chain uses TRBV12-3 or TRBV12-4 and TRBJ1-2; 9 bases fit TRBD1. V dropped 3 bases and J dropped 4; count of bases not matched to a gene: 0. The CDR3 sequence is 13 residues long. CDR3 sequence: CASSLGQGYGYTF. The CDR3 region has the DNA TGTGCCAGCAGTTTGGGACAGGGCTATGGCTACACCTTC.

This clonotype was detected many times. The genes are TRBV12-3 or TRBV12-4 and TRBJ1-2; 9 bases match TRBD1. The V and J ends lost 5 bases and 3 bases, in that order; junction bases with no gene match: 10. The CDR3 runs 16 residues. CDR3 DNA: TGTGCCAGCAGTCCCATCACAGGGGGCGGGGACTATGGCTACACCTTC. This translates into CASSPITGGGDYGYTF.

This clonotype was seen at least ten times. The chain couples TRBV29-1 to TRBJ2-2, with 12 nucleotides matching TRBD2. J lost 3 bases, V lost 7 bases, and 6 bases had no gene match. The CDR3 runs to 15 residues. In germline, CDR1 is SQVTM, CDR2 ANQGSEA. The CDR3 reads CSARTSGTDTGELFF. In nucleotides, the CDR3 is TGCAGCGCCCGGACTAGCGGGACCGACACCGGGGAGCTGTTTTTT.

Of note for this clonotype: Since a much larger clone is just one base distant, this may be a read error. This chain joins TRBV5-5 and TRBJ2-1; tentative D call: TRBD2 (6 bases). This CDR3 is built from 15 residues. Germline loops: CDR1 SGHKS, CDR2 YYEKEE (reference sequence). Here the CDR3 DNA reads TGTGCCAGCAGCTTGCGCGGGGCTGAAACCAATGAGCGGTTCTTC. Protein sequence: CASSLRGAETNERFF.

This clonotype showed up just a few times. The chain combines TRBV7-3 with TRBJ2-3; D is perhaps TRBD2 (5 bases). This CDR3 region has 14 residues. The V gene's germline CDR1 is SGHTA and CDR2 FQGTGA. Trimming took 2 bases from V and 2 from J, leaving 8 bases between them. The CDR3 DNA is TGTGCCAGCAGCTTAGGACGGGACACAGATACGCAGTATTTT. Translation: CASSLGRDTDTQYF.

The chain is built from TRBV28 and TRBJ2-2; D ambiguous. Per germline, CDR1 MDHEN and CDR2 SYDVKM. The CDR3 is made up of 15 amino acids. V was clipped by 6 bases and J by 3 bases, with 14 bases between them. The CDR3 protein is CASRRRGWDTGELFF. CDR3 DNA: TGTGCCAGCAGACGACGTGGGTGGGACACCGGGGAGCTGTTTTTT.

The sample holds a few counts of this clonotype. This may be a read error: a much more frequent sequence differs by one nucleotide. The chain uses TRBV12-3 or TRBV12-4 and TRBJ2-2; D possibly matches TRBD1 or TRBD2 (5 bases each). V shed 6 bases and J shed 4 bases, with 12 bases lying between them. This CDR3 comprises 14 residues. The CDR3 region is CASSRDRITGELFF. Here the CDR3 DNA reads TGTGCCAGCAGCAGGGACCGGATCACCGGGGAGCTGTTTTTT.

This clonotype was counted once. The junction shows a germline mismatch at one end, possibly a read error. This chain joins TRBV6-5 and TRBJ1-1; no firm D call. Germline-derived CDR1 and CDR2 are MNHEY and SVGAGI. The length of the CDR3 is 13 residues. CDR3 nucleotides: TGTGCTAGCAGTTACGAACCGAACACTGAACCTTTCTTT. Translating gives CASSYEPNTEPFF.

Comments on this clonotype: A read error may produce the germline difference seen at one junction end. This sequence joins TRBV28 and TRBJ1-1; maybe TRBD1 (5 bases). Germline V gives CDR1 MDHEN, CDR2 SYDVKM. The CDR3 runs to 15 residues. This CDR3 is CVSGASLGQGTGAFF. CDR3 DNA sequence: TGTGTCAGCGGGGCGTCGCTCGGCCAGGGCACTGGAGCTTTCTTT.

As for this clonotype: One junction end does not reproduce the germline sequence, and a read error may be involved. The V and J genes are TRBV6-6 and TRBJ2-7; possible D gene TRBD2, 5 bases. The CDR3 runs to 15 residues. CDR1 MNHNY and CDR2 SVGAGI come from the germline V gene (reference sequence). CDR3 loop: CTSSYDPGGCYEQYF. DNA for the CDR3: TGTACCAGCAGTTATGACCCAGGAGGCTGCTACGAGCAGTACTTC.

About this clonotype: Possible read error: a much larger clone is one base away. This rearrangement joins TRBV7-8 to TRBJ1-1, with D unresolved. The CDR3 length is 16 residues. The germline V gene encodes CDR1 SGHVS and CDR2 FQNEAQ. V was trimmed by 3 bases and J by 0 bases, leaving 14 bases between them. CDR3 in DNA: TGTGCCAGCAGCTTGTTGGGAGGGAACCTGAACACTGAAGCTTTCTTT. It encodes CASSLLGGNLNTEAFF.

This clonotype was seen ten or more times. This chain links TRBV28 with TRBJ2-1; the D is unclear. The CDR3 consists of 12 residues. V was cut by 4 bases and J by 5 bases, with 6 bases left in between. Germline loops: CDR1 MDHEN, CDR2 SYDVKM. Here the CDR3 DNA reads TGTGCCAGCAGTTGGGGTCACAATGAGCAGTTCTTC. Its translation: CASSWGHNEQFF.